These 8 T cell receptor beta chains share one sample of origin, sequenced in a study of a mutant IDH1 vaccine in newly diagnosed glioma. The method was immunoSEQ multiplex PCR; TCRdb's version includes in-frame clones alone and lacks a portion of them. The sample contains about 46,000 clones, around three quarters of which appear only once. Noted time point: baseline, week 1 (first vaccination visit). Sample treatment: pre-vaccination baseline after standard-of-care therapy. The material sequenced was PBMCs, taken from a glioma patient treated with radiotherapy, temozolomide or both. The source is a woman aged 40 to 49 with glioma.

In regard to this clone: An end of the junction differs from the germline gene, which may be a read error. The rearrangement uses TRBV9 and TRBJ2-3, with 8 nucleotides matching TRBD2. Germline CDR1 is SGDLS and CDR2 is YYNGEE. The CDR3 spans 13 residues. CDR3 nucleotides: TGTGCCAGCAGCGACAGTCCCGGGACTAGTCTACGGTTT. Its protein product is CASSDSPGTSLRF.

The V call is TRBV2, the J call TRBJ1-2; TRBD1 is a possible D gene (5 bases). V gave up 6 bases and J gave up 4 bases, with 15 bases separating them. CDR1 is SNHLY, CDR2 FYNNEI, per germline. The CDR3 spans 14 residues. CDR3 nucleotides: TGTGCCAGCAGGACTCCCGGGGGACTCTATGGCTACACCTTC. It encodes CASRTPGGLYGYTF.

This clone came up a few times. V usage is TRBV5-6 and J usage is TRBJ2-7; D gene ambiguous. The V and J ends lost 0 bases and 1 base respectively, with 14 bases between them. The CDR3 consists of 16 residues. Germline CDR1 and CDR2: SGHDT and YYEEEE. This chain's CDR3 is CASSLGPGAVSYEQYF. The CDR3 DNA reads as TGTGCCAGCAGCTTGGGGCCCGGCGCAGTTTCCTACGAGCAGTACTTC. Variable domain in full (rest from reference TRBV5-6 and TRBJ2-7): DAGVTQSPTHLIKTRGQQVTLRCSPKSGHDTVSWYQQALGQGPQFIFQYYEEEERQRGNFPDRFSGHQFPNYSSELNVNALLLGDSALYLCASSLGPGAVSYEQYFGPGTRLTVT.

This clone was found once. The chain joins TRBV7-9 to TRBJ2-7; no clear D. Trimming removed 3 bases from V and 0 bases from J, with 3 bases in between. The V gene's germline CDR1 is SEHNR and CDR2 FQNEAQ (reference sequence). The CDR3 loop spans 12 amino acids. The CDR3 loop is CASSFSSYEQYF. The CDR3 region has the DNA TGTGCCAGCAGCTTCAGCTCCTACGAGCAGTACTTC.

In DNA form, the CDR3 reads TGCGCCAGCAGCCAAGATCTAGTTTCAAACACTGAAGCTTTCTTT. Translating it yields CASSQDLVSNTEAFF. The chain uses TRBV4-3 and TRBJ1-1; no firm D call. The V end lost 0 bases, the J end lost 2 bases, and 10 bases lay between the germline ends. The CDR3 has 15 residues. Germline V lookup: CDR1 LGHNA, CDR2 YSLEER.

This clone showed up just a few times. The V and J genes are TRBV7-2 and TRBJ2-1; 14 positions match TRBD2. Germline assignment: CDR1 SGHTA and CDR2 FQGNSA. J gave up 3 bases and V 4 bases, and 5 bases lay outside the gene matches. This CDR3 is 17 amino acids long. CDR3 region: CASSSGTSGRNYNEQFF. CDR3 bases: TGTGCCAGCAGCTCTGGGACTAGCGGGAGAAACTACAATGAGCAGTTCTTC.

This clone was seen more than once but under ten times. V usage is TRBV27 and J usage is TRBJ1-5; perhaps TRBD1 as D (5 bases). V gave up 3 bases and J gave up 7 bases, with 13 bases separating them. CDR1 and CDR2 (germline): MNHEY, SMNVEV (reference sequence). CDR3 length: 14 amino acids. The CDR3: CASSFGQGSQPQHF. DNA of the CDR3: TGTGCCAGCAGTTTCGGGCAGGGATCCCAGCCCCAGCATTTT.

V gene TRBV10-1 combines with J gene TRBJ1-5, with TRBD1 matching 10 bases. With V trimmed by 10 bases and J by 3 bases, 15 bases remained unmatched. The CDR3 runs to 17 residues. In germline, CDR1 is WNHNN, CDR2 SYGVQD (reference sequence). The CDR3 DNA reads TGCGCCAAAGTCCCGGGACAGGGGCCCCGTGACAATCAGCCCCAGCATTTT. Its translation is CAKVPGQGPRDNQPQHF.